The rows below give T cell receptor beta chains drawn from one sample of a study of blood T cell repertoires in COVID-19. Only in-frame clones appear in the TCRdb table, and some are missing; sequencing was by immunoSEQ multiplex PCR. This sample yields some 160,000 clones, of which about 83% are seen a single time; roughly 2.5% belongs to the top ten. Sequenced sample: peripheral blood. These receptors were taken from a woman aged 80 or over with COVID-19, enrolled during active disease. Both conserved end residues are part of each CDR3. A D gene is named only where the DNA matches it firmly. Rows may omit the clone size; those that give it use once, few, many or a size class.

j_call,d_call,v_call,clone_size,cdr3_length,cdr3_nt,cdr3_aa
TRBJ1-2,NA,TRBV2,once,16,TGTGCCAGCAGTGAAGCGCGAGGAGGGCTAGGCTATGGCTACACCTTC,CASSEARGGLGYGYTF
TRBJ1-2,TRBD1,TRBV6-5,NA,15,TGTGCCAGCAGTACTATGGGACAGGGTAACTATGGCTACACCTTC,CASSTMGQGNYGYTF
TRBJ2-3,TRBD2,TRBV19,NA,16,TGTGCCAGTAGTATAGGGTCGGGAGGAAGCACAGATACGCAGTATTTT,CASSIGSGGSTDTQYF
TRBJ2-5,NA,TRBV5-1,NA,13,TGCGCCAGCAGTCAGGGAAATCAAGAGACCCAGTACTTC,CASSQGNQETQYF
TRBJ2-3,NA,TRBV6-1,NA,12,TGTGCCAGCAGTGCTGAGAGGAGGAGCCAGTATTTT,CASSAERRSQYF
TRBJ1-2,NA,TRBV25-1,NA,14,TGTGCCAGCAGTGAATATGGCAGGGACTATGGCTACACCTTC,CASSEYGRDYGYTF
TRBJ2-5,TRBD2,TRBV7-9,once,14,TGTGCCAGCAGCCCTCTAGCGGCCCAAGAGACCCAGTACTTC,CASSPLAAQETQYF
TRBJ2-5,NA,TRBV19,NA,15,TGTGCCAGTAGTATAGGGTCACCCCAGAGGGAGACCCAGTACTTC,CASSIGSPQRETQYF
TRBJ1-2,NA,TRBV5-6,NA,14,TGTGCCAGCAGCTTGTCAGGGGATAGCTATGGCTACACCTTC,CASSLSGDSYGYTF
TRBJ1-4,NA,TRBV4-2,NA,17,TGTGCCAGCAGCCAAGCTGGGACAACTGCAACTAATGAAAAACTGTTTTTT,CASSQAGTTATNEKLFF
TRBJ1-3,NA,TRBV7-2,NA,14,TGTGCCAGCAGCTTAGTCCACTCTGGAAACACCATATATTTT,CASSLVHSGNTIYF
TRBJ1-1,TRBD1,TRBV27,NA,14,TGTGCCAGCAGTACCGGACAGGCAAACACTGAAGCTTTCTTT,CASSTGQANTEAFF
TRBJ2-7,NA,TRBV7-2,NA,13,TGTGCCAGCAGCCGGGACAACACCTACGAGCAGTACTTC,CASSRDNTYEQYF
TRBJ2-2,NA,TRBV27,NA,16,TGTGCCAGCAGTTTAAATGCATGGCTGAACACCGGGGAGCTGTTTTTT,CASSLNAWLNTGELFF
TRBJ2-4,NA,TRBV19,NA,13,TGTGCCAGTAGTATGCTACAGGGTGACATTCAGTACTTC,CASSMLQGDIQYF
TRBJ1-6,NA,TRBV7-9,NA,13,TGTGCCAGCAGCTCCGGAGGACGCTCACCCCTCCACTTT,CASSSGGRSPLHF
TRBJ1-1,TRBD1,TRBV2,NA,12,TGTGCCAGCAGTGGACAGGGGACTGAAGCTTTCTTT,CASSGQGTEAFF
TRBJ2-3,TRBD1,TRBV30,NA,14,TGTGCCTGGATGAGACAGGGAATGACAGATACGCAGTATTTT,CAWMRQGMTDTQYF
TRBJ2-6,NA,TRBV18,NA,15,TGTGCCAGCTCACAGGACAGCTCTGGGGCCAACGTCCTGACTTTC,CASSQDSSGANVLTF
TRBJ1-1,NA,TRBV7-6,once,15,TGTGCCAGCAGCTTAGCGCCGGGGAGGAATGGTGAAGCTTTCTTT,CASSLAPGRNGEAFF
TRBJ2-7,TRBD2,TRBV11-2,NA,15,TGTGCCAGCAGCCCCCTGACTAGCGGTACCTACGAGCAGTACTTC,CASSPLTSGTYEQYF
TRBJ1-1,NA,TRBV5-1,NA,14,TGCGCCAGCAGACGGACGAGCGGCCACACTGAAGCTTTCTTT,CASRRTSGHTEAFF
TRBJ2-7,TRBD2,TRBV2,NA,14,TGTGCCAGCAGGTTAGCGGGTAGCTCCTACGAGCAGTACTTC,CASRLAGSSYEQYF
TRBJ1-4,NA,TRBV12-3/TRBV12-4,NA,11,TGTGCCAGCAGACTAATTGAAAAACTGTTTTTT,CASRLIEKLFF
TRBJ2-3,TRBD2,TRBV5-3,NA,17,TGTGCCAGAAGTACTTGTCGGACTAGCGGGGGCACAGATACGCAGTATTTT,CARSTCRTSGGTDTQYF
TRBJ1-1,NA,TRBV7-9,NA,13,TGTGCCAGCAGCTTAAATACAGGAACTGAAGCTTTCTTT,CASSLNTGTEAFF
TRBJ1-6,TRBD1,TRBV18,NA,16,TGTGCCAGCTCACCACAAGGACAGGGGGCAGGTTCACCCCTCCACTTT,CASSPQGQGAGSPLHF
TRBJ2-7,NA,TRBV20-1,NA,12,TGCAGTGCTAGTTCCGCAGCCTACGAGCAGTACTTC,CSASSAAYEQYF
TRBJ2-7,NA,TRBV6-2/TRBV6-3,NA,14,TGTGCCAGCAGTTACGCGGGGAGCTCCTACGAGCAGTACTTC,CASSYAGSSYEQYF
TRBJ2-7,TRBD1,TRBV5-1,NA,15,TGCGCCAGCAGCTTGGAAACAGGGGTCTCCTACGAGCAGTACTTC,CASSLETGVSYEQYF
TRBJ2-5,TRBD2,TRBV11-2,NA,16,TGTGCCAGCAGCACACTAGCGGGGGTTGCCCAAGAGACCCAGTACTTC,CASSTLAGVAQETQYF
TRBJ2-7,TRBD1,TRBV19,NA,13,TGTGCCAGTAGTGGGACAGGATACTACGAGCAGTACTTC,CASSGTGYYEQYF
TRBJ1-2,NA,TRBV9,NA,14,TGTGCCAGCAGCAAAGAGGATGGGGGCATTGGCTACACCTTC,CASSKEDGGIGYTF
TRBJ2-3,NA,TRBV27,few,14,TGTGCCAGCAGTTCCCTCGCGGGCTCGAATACGCAGTATTTT,CASSSLAGSNTQYF
TRBJ2-5,TRBD2,TRBV19,NA,14,TGTGCCAGTAGTGTAGCGGGGGTTCGGGAGACCCAGTACTTC,CASSVAGVRETQYF
TRBJ2-6,NA,TRBV10-3,once,16,TGTGCCATCAAGAGGGACACCAACTCTGGGGCCAACGTCCTGACTTTC,CAIKRDTNSGANVLTF
TRBJ1-1,TRBD1,TRBV18,NA,16,TGTGCCAGCTCCCCAGGACAGGGGGCGCGTGGCACTGAAGCTTTCTTT,CASSPGQGARGTEAFF